This T cell receptor (beta chain) comes out of a study of blood T cells in healthy people across ages. Background on the study: About one barcoded beta molecule per two T cells was the capture yield of template switching. Study-level findings and limits: Across samples, TCR beta diversity tracked strongly with naive T cell percentage.

Together with a sample-barcoded 5' primer, a J-beta primer mix was included in a second PCR lasting roughly 6 to 12 cycles. At least 2.5 million CDR3-containing paired-end reads were obtained per sample. MiXCR was run by TCRdb on the 5' RACE reads, yielding one entry per CDR3 protein. The sample lists some 800,000 distinct CDR3 sequences; roughly 44% were seen once. This clonotype appeared a single time. The antigen remains undetermined. Germline-derived CDR1 and CDR2 are LGHDT and YNNKEL (reference sequence). This CDR3 comprises 15 residues. J lost 6 bases, V lost 4 bases, and 4 bases had no gene match. The individuals who served as donors were healthy Caucasians living in Russia, aged roughly 6 to 100.

The clonotype was recovered from a man in his sixties in good health. The sample consisted of blood. The rearrangement links TRBV3-1 to TRBJ2-2; 11 positions agree with TRBD1. This CDR3 reads CASSRGQGVPGELFF. The CDR3 region has the DNA TGTGCCAGCAGCCGGGGACAGGGGGTACCCGGGGAGCTGTTTTTT. The variable domain in full, completed from reference TRBV3-1 and TRBJ2-2, reads DTAVSQTPKYLVTQMGNDKSIKCEQNLGHDTMYWYKQDSKKFLKIMFSYNNKELIINETVPNRFSPKSPDKAHLNLHINSLELGDSAVYFCASSRGQGVPGELFFGEGSRLTVL.